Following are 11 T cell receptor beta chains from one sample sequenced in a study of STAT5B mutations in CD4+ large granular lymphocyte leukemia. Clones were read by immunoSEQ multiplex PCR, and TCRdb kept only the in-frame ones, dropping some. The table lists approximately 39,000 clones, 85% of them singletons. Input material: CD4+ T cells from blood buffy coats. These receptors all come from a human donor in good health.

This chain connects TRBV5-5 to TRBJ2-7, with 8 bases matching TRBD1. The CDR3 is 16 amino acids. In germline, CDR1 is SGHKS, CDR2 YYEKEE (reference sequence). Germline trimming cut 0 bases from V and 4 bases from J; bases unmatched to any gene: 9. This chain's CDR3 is CASSLGPGQVSYEQYF. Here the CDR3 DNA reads TGTGCCAGCAGCTTGGGACCGGGACAGGTTTCGTACGAGCAGTACTTC.

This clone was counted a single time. CDR3 residues: CASSPDYDQETQYF. As DNA, the CDR3 is TGCGCCAGCAGTCCCGACTACGACCAAGAGACCCAGTACTTC. The gene calls are TRBV10-1 and TRBJ2-5, with a possible D match to TRBD2 (5 bases). The CDR3 is 14 residues long. Germline CDR1 and CDR2: WNHNN and SYGVQD (reference sequence). Trimming stripped 5 bases from V and 0 bases from J, with 10 bases between.

CDR3 bases: TGCGCCAGCAGCTTGTTGACAGGGAGTGGATATGGCTACACCTTC. Protein sequence: CASSLLTGSGYGYTF. V is TRBV5-1 and J is TRBJ1-2; 7 bases agree with TRBD1. Germline loops: CDR1 SGHRS, CDR2 YFSETQ. The V and J ends lost 1 base and 5 bases, in that order; junction bases with no gene match: 8. The CDR3 covers 15 residues.

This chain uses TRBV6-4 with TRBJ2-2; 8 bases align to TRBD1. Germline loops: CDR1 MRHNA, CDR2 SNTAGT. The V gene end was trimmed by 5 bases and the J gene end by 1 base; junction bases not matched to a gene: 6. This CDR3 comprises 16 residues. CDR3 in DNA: TGTGCCAGCAGTCGTGGACAGGGCCTGAACACCGGGGAGCTGTTTTTT. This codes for CASSRGQGLNTGELFF.

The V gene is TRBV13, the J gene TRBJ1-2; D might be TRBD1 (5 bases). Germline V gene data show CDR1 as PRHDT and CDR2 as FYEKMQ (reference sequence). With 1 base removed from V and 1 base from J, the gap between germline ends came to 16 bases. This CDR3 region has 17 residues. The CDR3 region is CASSLAQALDINYGYTF. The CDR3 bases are TGTGCCAGCAGCTTAGCACAGGCGCTAGATATTAACTATGGCTACACCTTC.

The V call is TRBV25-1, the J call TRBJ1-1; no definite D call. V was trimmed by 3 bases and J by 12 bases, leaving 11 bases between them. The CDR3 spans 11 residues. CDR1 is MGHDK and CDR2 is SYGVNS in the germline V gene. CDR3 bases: TGTGCCAGCAGTGACCCCCCCATTACTTTCTTT. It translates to CASSDPPITFF.

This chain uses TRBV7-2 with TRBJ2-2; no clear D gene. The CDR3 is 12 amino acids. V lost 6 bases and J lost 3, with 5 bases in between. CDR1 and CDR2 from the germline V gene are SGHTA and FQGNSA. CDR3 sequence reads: CASRPYTGELFF. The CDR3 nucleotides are TGTGCCAGCAGACCGTACACCGGGGAGCTGTTTTTT.

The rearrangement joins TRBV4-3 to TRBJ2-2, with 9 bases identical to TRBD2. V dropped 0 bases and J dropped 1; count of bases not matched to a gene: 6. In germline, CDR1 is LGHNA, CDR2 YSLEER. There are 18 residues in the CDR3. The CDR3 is CASSQELPTSGNTGELFF. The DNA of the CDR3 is TGCGCCAGCAGCCAAGAGCTCCCGACTAGCGGGAACACCGGGGAGCTGTTTTTT.

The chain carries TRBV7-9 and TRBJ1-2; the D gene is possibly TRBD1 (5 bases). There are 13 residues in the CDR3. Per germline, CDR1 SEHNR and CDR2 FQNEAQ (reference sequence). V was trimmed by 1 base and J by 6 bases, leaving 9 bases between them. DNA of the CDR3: TGTGCCAGCAGCTTAGGGGGGATCCATGGCTACACCTTC. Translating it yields CASSLGGIHGYTF.

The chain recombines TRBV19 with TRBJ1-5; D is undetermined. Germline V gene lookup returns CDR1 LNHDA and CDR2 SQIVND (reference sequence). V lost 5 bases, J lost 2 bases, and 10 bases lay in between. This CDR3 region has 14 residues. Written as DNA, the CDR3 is TGTGCCAGTAGTCTGGGTCTCGGCAATCAGCCCCAGCATTTT. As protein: CASSLGLGNQPQHF.

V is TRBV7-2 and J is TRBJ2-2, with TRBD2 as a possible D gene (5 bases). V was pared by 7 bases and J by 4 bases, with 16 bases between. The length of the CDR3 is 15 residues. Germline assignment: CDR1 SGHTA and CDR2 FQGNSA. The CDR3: CASTGPGEFTGELFF. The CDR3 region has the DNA TGTGCCAGCACCGGGCCCGGGGAATTCACCGGGGAGCTGTTTTTT.